This T cell receptor beta chain was identified in a study of blood T cell repertoires in COVID-19. Trimming cost V 0 bases and J 5 bases; bases outside gene matches: 6. Germline-derived CDR1 and CDR2 are SGHRS and YFSETQ. This CDR3 region has 16 residues. The repertoire was sequenced with immunoSEQ multiplex PCR; TCRdb's copy has only in-frame clones and lacks some. Of a few hundred thousand clones in the sample, about 86% were seen once. The chain uses TRBV5-1 and TRBJ2-5, with 11 bases fitting TRBD1. This sequence was found in a woman in her 40s with acute COVID-19. Sequencing was done on a sample of PBMCs or T cells enriched from blood (not recorded which). CDR3 in amino acids: CASSLEGTGGRETQYF. The CDR3, as DNA: TGCGCCAGCAGCTTGGAAGGGACAGGGGGTCGGGAGACCCAGTACTTC.